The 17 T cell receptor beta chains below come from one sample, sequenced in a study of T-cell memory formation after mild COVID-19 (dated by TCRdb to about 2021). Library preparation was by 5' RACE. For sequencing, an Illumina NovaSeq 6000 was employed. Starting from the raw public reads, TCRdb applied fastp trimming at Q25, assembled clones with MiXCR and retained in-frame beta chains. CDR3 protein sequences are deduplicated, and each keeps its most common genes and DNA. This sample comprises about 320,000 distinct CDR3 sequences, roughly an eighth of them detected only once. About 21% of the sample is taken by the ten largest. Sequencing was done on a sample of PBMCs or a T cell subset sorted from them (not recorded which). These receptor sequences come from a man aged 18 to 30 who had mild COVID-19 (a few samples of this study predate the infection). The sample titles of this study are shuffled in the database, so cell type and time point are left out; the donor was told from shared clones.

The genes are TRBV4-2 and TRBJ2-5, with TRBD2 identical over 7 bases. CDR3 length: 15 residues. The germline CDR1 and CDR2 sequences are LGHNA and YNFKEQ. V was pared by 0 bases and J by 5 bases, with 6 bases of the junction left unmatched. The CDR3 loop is CASSQDPVGGETQYF. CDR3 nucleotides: TGTGCCAGCAGCCAAGATCCCGTGGGGGGGGAGACCCAGTACTTC.

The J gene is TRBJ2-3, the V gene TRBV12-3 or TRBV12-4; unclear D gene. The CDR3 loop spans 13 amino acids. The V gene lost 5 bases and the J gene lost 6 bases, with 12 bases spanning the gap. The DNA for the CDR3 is TGTGCCAGCAGTCAACAGCAGCAGGATACGCAGTATTTT. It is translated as CASSQQQQDTQYF.

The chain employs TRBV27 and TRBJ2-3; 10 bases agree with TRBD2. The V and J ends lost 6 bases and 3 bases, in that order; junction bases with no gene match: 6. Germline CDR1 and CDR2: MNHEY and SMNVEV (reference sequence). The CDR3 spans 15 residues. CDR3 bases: TGTGCCAGCAGCTACATTAGCGGGGGGACAGATACGCAGTATTTT. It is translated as CASSYISGGTDTQYF.

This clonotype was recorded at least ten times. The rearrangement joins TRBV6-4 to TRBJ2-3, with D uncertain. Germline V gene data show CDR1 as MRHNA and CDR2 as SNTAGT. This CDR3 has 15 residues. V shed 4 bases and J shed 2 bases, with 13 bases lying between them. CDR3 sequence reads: CASSARVEPTDTQYF. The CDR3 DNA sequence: TGTGCCAGCAGTGCCCGAGTGGAGCCCACAGATACGCAGTATTTT.

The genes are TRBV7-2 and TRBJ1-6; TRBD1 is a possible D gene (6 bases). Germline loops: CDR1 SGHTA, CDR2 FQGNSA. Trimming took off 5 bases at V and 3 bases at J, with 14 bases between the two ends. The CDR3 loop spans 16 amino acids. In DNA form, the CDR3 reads TGTGCCAGCAGCCTCGCAGGGGTCGACTATAATTCACCCCTCCACTTT. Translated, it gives CASSLAGVDYNSPLHF.

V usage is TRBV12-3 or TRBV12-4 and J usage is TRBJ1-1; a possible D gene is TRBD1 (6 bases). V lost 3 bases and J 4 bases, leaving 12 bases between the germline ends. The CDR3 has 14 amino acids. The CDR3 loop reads CASSFRGRATEAFF. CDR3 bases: TGTGCCAGCAGTTTTCGGGGGCGGGCCACTGAAGCTTTCTTT.

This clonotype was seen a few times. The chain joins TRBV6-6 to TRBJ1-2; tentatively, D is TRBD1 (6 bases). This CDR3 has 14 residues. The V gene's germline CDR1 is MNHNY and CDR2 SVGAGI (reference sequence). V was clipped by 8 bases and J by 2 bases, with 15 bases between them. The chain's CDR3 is CASCEHTGNYGYTF. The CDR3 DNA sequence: TGTGCCAGCTGCGAACACACAGGGAACTATGGCTACACCTTC.

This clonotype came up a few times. CDR3 nucleotides: TGTGCCAGCAGTGAAGGGGGCGTCTATGGCTACACCTTC. Translating it yields CASSEGGVYGYTF. V usage is TRBV11-1 and J usage is TRBJ1-2, with TRBD1 matching over 7 bases. Trimming took 6 bases from V and 4 from J; bases not matched to a gene: 5. In germline, CDR1 is SGHAT, CDR2 FQDESV (reference sequence). The CDR3 is 13 residues long.

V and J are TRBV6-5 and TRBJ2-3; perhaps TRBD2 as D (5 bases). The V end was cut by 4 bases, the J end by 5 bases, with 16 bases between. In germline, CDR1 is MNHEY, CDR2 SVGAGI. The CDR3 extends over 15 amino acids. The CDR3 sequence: CASSFWTEEGDTQYF. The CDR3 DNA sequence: TGTGCCAGCAGTTTTTGGACGGAAGAGGGAGATACGCAGTATTTT.

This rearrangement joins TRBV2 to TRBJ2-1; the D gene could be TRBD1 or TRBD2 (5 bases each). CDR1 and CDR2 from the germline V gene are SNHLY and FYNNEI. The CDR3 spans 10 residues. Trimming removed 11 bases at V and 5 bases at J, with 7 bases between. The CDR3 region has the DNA TGTGCCGGGGGAAACAATGAGCAGTTCTTC. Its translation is CAGGNNEQFF. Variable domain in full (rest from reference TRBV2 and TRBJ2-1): EPEVTQTPSHQVTQMGQEVILRCVPISNHLYFYWYRQILGQKVEFLVSFYNNEISEKSEIFDDQFSVERPDGSNFTLKIRSTKLEDSAMYFCAGGNNEQFFGPGTRLTVL.

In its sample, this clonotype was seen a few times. The CDR3, as DNA: TGTGCCAGCAGCCAGGTCGGAACCCGGGGGAACAATGAGCAGTTCTTC. It is translated as CASSQVGTRGNNEQFF. This chain uses TRBV3-1 with TRBJ2-1; possible D gene TRBD2, 6 bases. Deletions cut 3 bases from V and 5 bases from J, with 17 bases between. Germline V gene data show CDR1 as LGHDT and CDR2 as YNNKEL (reference sequence). This CDR3 is built from 16 residues.

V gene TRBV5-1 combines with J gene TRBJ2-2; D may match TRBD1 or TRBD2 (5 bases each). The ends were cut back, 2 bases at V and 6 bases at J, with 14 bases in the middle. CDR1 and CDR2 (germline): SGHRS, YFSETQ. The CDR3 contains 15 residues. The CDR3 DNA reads TGCGCCAGCAGCTTAGGGACGGCCGTCTCCGGGGAGCTGTTTTTT. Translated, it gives CASSLGTAVSGELFF. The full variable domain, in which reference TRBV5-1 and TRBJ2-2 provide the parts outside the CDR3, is KAGVTQTPRYLIKTRGQQVTLSCSPISGHRSVSWYQQTPGQGLQFLFEYFSETQRNKGNFPGRFSGRQFSNSRSEMNVSTLELGDSALYLCASSLGTAVSGELFFGEGSRLTVL.

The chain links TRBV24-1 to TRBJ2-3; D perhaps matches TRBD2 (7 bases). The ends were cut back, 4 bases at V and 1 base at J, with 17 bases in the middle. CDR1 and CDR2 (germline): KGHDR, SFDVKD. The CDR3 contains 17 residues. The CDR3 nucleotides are TGTGCCACCAGTGACCCCCGGGGGGCCGGTGGCACAGATACGCAGTATTTT. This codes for CATSDPRGAGGTDTQYF.

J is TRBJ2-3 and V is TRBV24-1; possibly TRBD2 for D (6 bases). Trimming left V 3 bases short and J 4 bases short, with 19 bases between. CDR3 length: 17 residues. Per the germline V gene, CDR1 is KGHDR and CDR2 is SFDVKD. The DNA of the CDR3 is TGTGCCACCAGTGATCCCCGACTAGACGAGCTCCCAGATACGCAGTATTTT. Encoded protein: CATSDPRLDELPDTQYF.

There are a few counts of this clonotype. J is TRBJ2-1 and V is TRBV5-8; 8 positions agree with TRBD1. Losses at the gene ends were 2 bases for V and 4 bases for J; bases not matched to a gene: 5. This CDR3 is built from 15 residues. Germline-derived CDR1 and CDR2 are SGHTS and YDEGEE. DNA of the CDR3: TGTGCCAGCAGCTTCAGGGGGCTAGGTTACAATGAGCAGTTCTTC. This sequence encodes CASSFRGLGYNEQFF.

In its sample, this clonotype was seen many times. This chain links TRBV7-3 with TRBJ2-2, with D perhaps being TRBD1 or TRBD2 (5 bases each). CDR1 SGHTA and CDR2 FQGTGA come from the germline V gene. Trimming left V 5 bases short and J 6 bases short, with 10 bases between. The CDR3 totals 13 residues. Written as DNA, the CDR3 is TGTGCCAGCAGCCCTACGGGGCCCGGGGAGCTGTTTTTT. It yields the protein CASSPTGPGELFF.

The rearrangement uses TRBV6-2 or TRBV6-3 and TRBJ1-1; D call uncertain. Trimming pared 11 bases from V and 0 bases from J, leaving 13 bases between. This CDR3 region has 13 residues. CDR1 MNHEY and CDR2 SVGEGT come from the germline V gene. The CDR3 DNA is TGTGCCTCAATGCGGTACTTGAACACTGAAGCTTTCTTT. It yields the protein CASMRYLNTEAFF.